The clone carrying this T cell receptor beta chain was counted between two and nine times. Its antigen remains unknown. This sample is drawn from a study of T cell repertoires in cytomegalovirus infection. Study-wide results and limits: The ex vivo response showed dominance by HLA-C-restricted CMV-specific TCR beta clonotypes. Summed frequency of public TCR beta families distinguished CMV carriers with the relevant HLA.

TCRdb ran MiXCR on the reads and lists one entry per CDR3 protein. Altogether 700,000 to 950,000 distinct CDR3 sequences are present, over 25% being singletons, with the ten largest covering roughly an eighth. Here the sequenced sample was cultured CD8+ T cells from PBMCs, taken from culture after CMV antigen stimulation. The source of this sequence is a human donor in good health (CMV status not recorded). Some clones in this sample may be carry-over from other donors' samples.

In DNA form, the CDR3 reads TGTGCCAGCAGCTTAGGAGGGACAGACAAAAACATTCAGTACTTC. Translating it yields CASSLGGTDKNIQYF. J is TRBJ2-4 and V is TRBV7-9; 7 bases agree with TRBD1. The junction had 3 bases not matched to a gene; V was cut back by 1 base and J by 3 bases. Germline V gene lookup returns CDR1 SEHNR and CDR2 FQNEAQ (reference sequence). The CDR3 extends over 15 amino acids. The entire variable domain, with the rest obtained from reference TRBV7-9 and TRBJ2-4, is as follows: DTGVSQNPRHKITKRGQNVTFRCDPISEHNRLYWYRQTLGQGPEFLTYFQNEAQLEKSRLLSDRFSAERPKGSFSTLEIQRTEQGDSAMYLCASSLGGTDKNIQYFGAGTRLSVL.